These 9 T cell receptor beta chains were sequenced from one sample in a study of blood T cell repertoires in COVID-19. Clones were sequenced by immunoSEQ multiplex PCR, and TCRdb holds only the in-frame ones, with some missing. This sample has 150,000 to 200,000 clones; 70% to 90% occur once, and the top ten carry under 25%. The sequencing input was peripheral blood. These receptors originate from a man aged 60 to 69 with active or convalescent COVID-19.

Comments on this clone: In the same sample, other DNA sequences code for this CDR3. V gene TRBV19 combines with J gene TRBJ2-4; D not resolved. Per germline, CDR1 LNHDA and CDR2 SQIVND (reference sequence). Trimming pared 5 bases from V and 6 bases from J, leaving 11 bases between. The CDR3 spans 13 residues. CDR3 residues: CASSPGGRNIQYF. The CDR3 DNA follows: TGTGCCAGTAGTCCCGGCGGCAGAAACATTCAGTACTTC.

The chain has TRBV7-2 and TRBJ2-7; TRBD2 matches at 10 bases. V trimming: 2 bases; J trimming: 2 bases; junction bases outside the gene matches: 3. This CDR3 comprises 15 residues. Germline CDR1 is SGHTA and CDR2 is FQGNSA. CDR3 residues: CASSLTSGVTYEQYF. The CDR3 DNA follows: TGTGCCAGCAGCTTAACTAGCGGGGTGACCTACGAGCAGTACTTC.

The J gene is TRBJ2-1, the V gene TRBV7-9, with D possibly matching TRBD2 (5 bases). The V gene lost 2 bases and the J gene lost 0 bases, with 14 bases spanning the gap. This CDR3 has 17 residues. Germline lookup yields CDR1 SEHNR and CDR2 FQNEAQ (reference sequence). The CDR3 nucleotides read TGTGCCAGCAGCTTATTTATGTTTGAGGGCTCCTACAATGAGCAGTTCTTC. Translating it yields CASSLFMFEGSYNEQFF.

This CDR3 is CASSVGGDTEAFF. The DNA of the CDR3 is TGTGCCAGCAGCGTAGGCGGTGACACTGAAGCTTTCTTT. The chain couples TRBV9 to TRBJ1-1; D remains unclear. The CDR3 sequence is 13 residues long. CDR1 and CDR2 from the germline V gene are SGDLS and YYNGEE. Between the trimmed V and J ends, which lost 0 bases and 3 bases, there was a span of 6 bases.

This chain uses TRBV29-1 with TRBJ1-2, with D tentatively TRBD1 (5 bases). Trimming stripped 3 bases from V and 5 bases from J, with 7 bases between. CDR1 SQVTM and CDR2 ANQGSEA come from the germline V gene. The CDR3 has 11 residues. CDR3 bases: TGCAGCGTTGATGGGGCGTATGGCTACACCTTC. This translates into CSVDGAYGYTF. The whole variable domain, filled in from reference TRBV29-1 and TRBJ1-2, reads SAVISQKPSRDICQRGTSLTIQCQVDSQVTMMFWYRQQPGQSLTLIATANQGSEATYESGFVIDKFPISRPNLTFSTLTVSNMSPEDSSIYLCSVDGAYGYTFGSGTRLTVV.

This chain uses TRBV11-2 with TRBJ1-6; the D is unclear. The CDR3 is made up of 16 amino acids. Trimming shortened V by 4 bases and J by 0 bases, and 10 bases separated the two germline ends. Germline V lookup: CDR1 SGHAT, CDR2 FQNNGV. CDR3 in amino acids: CASSSRGGSYNSPLHF. The CDR3 DNA reads TGTGCCAGCAGCTCGAGAGGAGGCTCCTATAATTCACCCCTCCACTTT. The variable domain in full, with the rest retrieved from reference TRBV11-2 and TRBJ1-6, is EAGVAQSPRYKIIEKRQSVAFWCNPISGHATLYWYQQILGQGPKLLIQFQNNGVVDDSQLPKDRFSAERLKGVDSTLKIQPAKLEDSAVYLCASSSRGGSYNSPLHFGNGTRLTVT.

The rearrangement joins TRBV5-5 to TRBJ1-2, with 7 bases identical to TRBD1. Germline assignment: CDR1 SGHKS and CDR2 YYEKEE (reference sequence). V lost 4 bases to trimming and J lost 7 bases; unmatched junction nucleotides: 10. The CDR3 is 14 residues long. CDR3 residues: CASSPTYDRVGYTF. CDR3 nucleotides: TGTGCCAGCAGCCCTACCTATGACAGGGTTGGCTACACCTTC.

The chain combines TRBV23-1 with TRBJ2-1; D is possibly TRBD1 (5 bases). TRBV23-1 is an ORF; its function is uncertain. V dropped 6 bases and J dropped 5 bases, with 5 bases sitting between them. The CDR3 loop spans 11 amino acids. CDR3 in amino acids: CASRTDNEQFF. CDR3 nucleotide sequence: TGCGCCAGCAGGACAGACAATGAGCAGTTCTTC.

The J gene is TRBJ1-4, the V gene TRBV7-9; no clear D. The CDR3 runs to 10 residues. The V and J ends lost 7 bases and 8 bases respectively, with 5 bases between them. Germline V gene data show CDR1 as SEHNR and CDR2 as FQNEAQ (reference sequence). CDR3 bases: TGTGCCAGCATACTAGAAAAACTGTTTTTT. Translating gives CASILEKLFF.